Reported below is one TCR beta chain. Method: immunoSEQ multiplex PCR; TCRdb's copy keeps in-frame clones and lacks some. The sample records a few hundred thousand clones, 70% to 90% being singletons. In terms of age and location, participants ranged from roughly 18 to 90 years and lived in about two dozen US areas. The source of the sample is a study of blood T cell repertoires in COVID-19. The CDR3 has 14 residues. The germline V and J ends were trimmed by 0 bases and 12 bases, with 12 bases remaining between them. CDR1 is MNHEY and CDR2 is SVGAGI in the germline V gene. This TCR was sampled from a woman between 45 and 60 years old in a cohort exposed to, infected with or recovered from COVID-19 (not recorded which). Sequenced input: PBMCs or T cells enriched from blood (not recorded which). V and J are TRBV6-5 and TRBJ1-6; a weak D match, TRBD1 (5 bases). This chain's CDR3 is CASSYSGGREPLHF. CDR3 coding DNA: TGTGCCAGCAGTTACTCGGGCGGCAGGGAACCCCTCCACTTT.